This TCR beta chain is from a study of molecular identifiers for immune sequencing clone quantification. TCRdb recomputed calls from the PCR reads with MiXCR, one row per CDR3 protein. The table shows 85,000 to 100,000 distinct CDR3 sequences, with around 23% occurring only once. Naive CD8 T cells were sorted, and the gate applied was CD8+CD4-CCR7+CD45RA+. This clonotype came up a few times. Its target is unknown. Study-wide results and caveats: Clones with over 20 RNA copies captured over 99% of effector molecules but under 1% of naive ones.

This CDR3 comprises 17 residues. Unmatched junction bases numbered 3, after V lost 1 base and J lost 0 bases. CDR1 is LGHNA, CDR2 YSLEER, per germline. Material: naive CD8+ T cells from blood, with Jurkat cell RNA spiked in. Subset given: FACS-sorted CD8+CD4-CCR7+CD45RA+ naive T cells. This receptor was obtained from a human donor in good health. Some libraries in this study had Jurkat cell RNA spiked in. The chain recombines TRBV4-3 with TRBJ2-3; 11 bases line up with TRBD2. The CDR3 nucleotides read TGCGCCAGCAGCCAAGCACTAGCGGGAGCTAGCACAGATACGCAGTATTTT. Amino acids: CASSQALAGASTDTQYF.